In its sample, the clone carrying this TCR beta chain was seen many times. MiXCR, run by TCRdb on the 5' RACE reads, gives a single entry per CDR3 protein. Of over 500,000 distinct CDR3 sequences listed, roughly a fifth were seen once; the top ten hold 0.91%. The data were obtained in a study of identical twins. This CDR3 is 10 amino acids long. V gave up 7 bases and J gave up 13 bases, with 16 bases separating them. Germline V gives CDR1 DFQATT, CDR2 SNEGSKA (reference sequence). The donor group consisted entirely of healthy Caucasians. Another study also made use of these data, one on T cells expressing NK-cell markers. That study reports: Sorted CD3+CD56+NKG2C+, CD3+CD56+NKG2C- and CD3+CD56-NKG2C+ T cells provided the TCR beta repertoires.

The sequenced material came from CD4+ T cells sorted from blood. This TCR was sampled from a young woman in good health. The chain uses TRBV20-1 and TRBJ2-5; D is ambiguous. This CDR3 is CSGEPAPWYF. The CDR3 DNA sequence: TGCAGTGGAGAACCGGCCCCTTGGTACTTC.